This passage covers 27 T cell receptor beta chains from one sample sequenced in a study of blood T cell repertoires in COVID-19. TCRdb's copy holds only in-frame clones and misses some; the assay was immunoSEQ multiplex PCR. Of tens of thousands of clones listed, 80% to 90% are singletons. Sequencing input: peripheral blood. These receptor sequences come from a man older than 75 in a cohort sampled during active COVID-19.

The V gene is TRBV5-1, the J gene TRBJ2-5; TRBD2 matches 10 bases. Germline CDR1 SGHRS, CDR2 YFSETQ. V shed 0 bases, J shed 4 bases, and the junction held 9 bases outside the gene matches. The CDR3 totals 17 residues. The CDR3 DNA follows: TGCGCCAGCAGCTTGGCTCTAGCGGGGGAAAGAGGAGAGACCCAGTACTTC. This codes for CASSLALAGERGETQYF.

This sequence joins TRBV12-5 and TRBJ1-1; TRBD1 might be the D (5 bases). Germline loops: CDR1 LGHNT, CDR2 FRNRAP. The CDR3 is made up of 13 amino acids. The V end was cut by 1 base, the J end by 7 bases, with 10 bases between. The chain's CDR3 is CASGLERGIEAFF. In DNA form, the CDR3 reads TGTGCTAGTGGTTTGGAAAGGGGTATTGAAGCTTTCTTT.

There are a few counts of this clone. V and J are TRBV29-1 and TRBJ2-7; 11 nucleotides agree with TRBD1. The V segment lost 6 bases and the J segment 4 bases; nucleotides outside the gene matches: 5. CDR3 length: 13 amino acids. Germline V lookup: CDR1 SQVTM, CDR2 ANQGSEA. CDR3 residues: CSVRTGGRYEQYF. The CDR3 region has the DNA TGCAGCGTGCGGACAGGGGGCAGGTACGAGCAGTACTTC.

This sequence joins TRBV6-5 and TRBJ1-2; D remains unclear. CDR1 MNHEY and CDR2 SVGAGI come from the germline V gene. V shed 2 bases and J shed 8 bases, with 15 bases lying between them. The CDR3 has 14 residues. The CDR3 protein is CASSYTGGFRGYTF. CDR3 in DNA: TGTGCCAGCAGTTACACGGGAGGGTTTAGAGGCTACACCTTC.

The V gene is TRBV4-1, the J gene TRBJ1-2, with TRBD1 as a possible D gene (5 bases). The ends were cut back, 4 bases at V and 6 bases at J, with 9 bases in the middle. The length of the CDR3 is 12 residues. Germline CDR1 is MGHRA and CDR2 is YSYEKL. This chain's CDR3 is CASSRVGHGYTF. CDR3 DNA: TGCGCCAGCAGCCGCGTGGGGCATGGCTACACCTTC.

This sequence joins TRBV7-9 and TRBJ2-5, with TRBD1 matching 11 bases. CDR3 length equals 19 residues. Germline-derived CDR1 and CDR2 are SEHNR and FQNEAQ (reference sequence). After removal of 5 bases from V and 0 bases from J, the junction contained 14 bases not matched to a gene. This CDR3 reads CASSQDRGLDKQYQETQYF. In nucleotides, the CDR3 is TGTGCCAGCAGCCAGGACAGGGGGCTTGATAAGCAATACCAAGAGACCCAGTACTTC.

The J gene is TRBJ2-5, the V gene TRBV5-1; 8 bases agree with TRBD1. Germline-derived CDR1 and CDR2 are SGHRS and YFSETQ. Trimming at V came to 7 bases and at J to 2 bases, leaving 7 bases not matched to a gene. The CDR3 is 14 residues long. The CDR3 protein is CASGGRGPQETQYF. DNA of the CDR3: TGCGCCAGCGGGGGCAGGGGGCCGCAAGAGACCCAGTACTTC.

The rearrangement joins TRBV3-1 (or the pseudogene TRBV3-2) to TRBJ2-5; 13 bases are shared with TRBD2. The CDR3 spans 15 residues. Germline V gives CDR1 LGHDT, CDR2 YNNKEL (reference sequence). With 7 bases clipped from V and 2 bases from J, the junction kept 4 bases outside the gene matches. The CDR3 DNA reads as TGTGCCAGCACCCGGGGACTAGCGGGGCAAGAGACCCAGTACTTC. Translated: CASTRGLAGQETQYF.

The chain carries TRBV5-1 and TRBJ2-3; 9 bases fit TRBD1. V was clipped by 4 bases and J by 5 bases; unmatched bases: 11. Germline V CDR1 and CDR2: SGHRS, YFSETQ. This CDR3 comprises 16 residues. CDR3 region: CASSVPGTGSKDTQYF. CDR3 in DNA: TGCGCCAGCAGCGTACCCGGGACAGGGTCGAAAGATACGCAGTATTTT.

V gene TRBV4-2 combines with J gene TRBJ1-1; D is possibly TRBD1 (5 bases). CDR1 is LGHNA and CDR2 is YNFKEQ in the germline V gene. CDR3 length: 15 residues. V was pared by 1 base and J by 5 bases, with 14 bases between. The CDR3 spells CASSQGTGVVTEAFF. CDR3 DNA: TGTGCCAGCAGCCAAGGCACAGGTGTTGTTACTGAAGCTTTCTTT.

V is TRBV6-5 and J is TRBJ1-6; tentative D call: TRBD1 (5 bases). CDR3 length: 14 amino acids. Germline V lookup: CDR1 MNHEY, CDR2 SVGAGI. V gave up 5 bases and J gave up 6 bases, with 11 bases separating them. The CDR3, as DNA: TGTGCCAGCAGTCTTCAGGGATTTAATTCACCCCTCCACTTT. As protein: CASSLQGFNSPLHF.

This clone was seen more than once but under ten times. V usage is TRBV18 and J usage is TRBJ2-1; TRBD2 matches at 10 bases. CDR1 is KGHSH, CDR2 LQKENI, per germline. The ends lost 0 bases at V and 9 bases at J; junction bases unmatched: 5. The CDR3 covers 15 residues. The CDR3 loop is CASSPPSGGAAEQFF. CDR3 in DNA: TGTGCCAGCTCACCACCAAGCGGGGGGGCCGCTGAGCAGTTCTTC. The entire variable domain, with the rest obtained from reference TRBV18 and TRBJ2-1, is as follows: NAGVMQNPRHLVRRRGQEARLRCSPMKGHSHVYWYRQLPEEGLKFMVYLQKENIIDESGMPKERFSAEFPKEGPSILRIQQVVRGDSAAYFCASSPPSGGAAEQFFGPGTRLTVL.

V and J are TRBV10-3 and TRBJ2-1, with D tentatively TRBD2 (6 bases). The CDR3 runs 15 residues. The V gene's germline CDR1 is ENHRY and CDR2 SYGVKD. Trimming left V 0 bases short and J 2 bases short, with 8 bases between. CDR3 in DNA: TGTGCCATCAGTGAGTCTCGGGAGACCTACAATGAGCAGTTCTTC. Protein sequence: CAISESRETYNEQFF.

This sequence joins TRBV19 and TRBJ1-2; TRBD1 agrees at 8 bases. Germline assignment: CDR1 LNHDA and CDR2 SQIVND (reference sequence). The CDR3 is made up of 14 amino acids. V lost 7 bases and J lost 4; bases outside the gene matches: 8. Here the CDR3 reads CASTPDRVGYGYTF. CDR3 coding DNA: TGTGCCAGTACCCCGGACAGGGTAGGCTATGGCTACACCTTC.

V and J are TRBV19 and TRBJ1-1; 7 bases match TRBD1. Germline CDR1 LNHDA, CDR2 SQIVND (reference sequence). V was clipped by 4 bases and J by 8 bases; unmatched bases: 7. This CDR3 is 13 amino acids long. CDR3 loop: CASSRISGQEAFF. CDR3 sequence (DNA): TGTGCCAGTAGTAGGATTTCGGGACAGGAAGCTTTCTTT.

The chain couples TRBV20-1 to TRBJ2-7; 7 nucleotides align to TRBD2. CDR3 length: 13 residues. Losses at the gene ends were 3 bases for V and 7 bases for J; bases not matched to a gene: 9. In germline, CDR1 is DFQATT, CDR2 SNEGSKA (reference sequence). CDR3 protein: CSASGSGGREQYV. CDR3 sequence (DNA): TGCAGTGCTAGTGGTTCGGGGGGACGTGAGCAGTACGTC.

This clone showed up just once. The genes are TRBV4-3 and TRBJ1-1; D is perhaps TRBD1 (6 bases). With 1 base removed from V and 1 base from J, the gap between germline ends came to 13 bases. The CDR3 loop spans 16 amino acids. CDR1 is LGHNA, CDR2 YSLEER, per germline. CDR3 amino acids: CASSQGQDRPNTEAFF. Written as DNA, the CDR3 is TGCGCCAGCAGCCAAGGTCAGGACAGACCGAACACTGAAGCTTTCTTT.

The rearrangement links TRBV9 to TRBJ2-6; 9 nucleotides agree with TRBD2. The CDR3 totals 20 residues. J was trimmed by 1 base and V by 0 bases; bases with no gene match: 11. Looked up from germline, CDR1 is SGDLS and CDR2 is YYNGEE. DNA for the CDR3: TGTGCCAGCAGCGTAGGTCTAGCGGGGCCCCTCCCGTCTGGGGCCAACGTCCTGACTTTC. Translating gives CASSVGLAGPLPSGANVLTF. Full variable domain (missing parts from reference TRBV9 and TRBJ2-6): DSGVTQTPKHLITATGQRVTLRCSPRSGDLSVYWYQQSLDQGLQFLIQYYNGEERAKGNILERFSAQQFPDLHSELNLSSLELGDSALYFCASSVGLAGPLPSGANVLTFGAGSRLTVL.

The V gene is TRBV3-1 (or the pseudogene TRBV3-2), the J gene TRBJ1-4; 8 bases line up with TRBD1. The CDR3 consists of 14 residues. Trimming cost V 4 bases and J 8 bases; bases outside gene matches: 6. The germline V gene encodes CDR1 LGHDT and CDR2 YNNKEL (reference sequence). The CDR3 region has the DNA TGTGCCAGCAGCCTGAGACAGGGGAGCGAAAAACTGTTTTTT. Residues: CASSLRQGSEKLFF.

V usage is TRBV3-1 (or the pseudogene TRBV3-2) and J usage is TRBJ1-1, with a possible D match to TRBD1 (5 bases). Germline V gives CDR1 LGHDT, CDR2 YNNKEL (reference sequence). The ends were cut back, 0 bases at V and 0 bases at J, with 11 bases in the middle. This CDR3 is built from 16 residues. CDR3 region: CASSQEGGTMNTEAFF. The CDR3 coding sequence is TGTGCCAGCAGCCAAGAGGGGGGGACGATGAACACTGAAGCTTTCTTT.

This clone showed up just a few times. V usage is TRBV29-1 and J usage is TRBJ2-6; D possibly corresponds to TRBD1 (5 bases). The CDR3 sequence is 15 residues long. Trimming left V 3 bases short and J 2 bases short, with 11 bases between. Germline assignment: CDR1 SQVTM and CDR2 ANQGSEA. The CDR3 loop is CSVDAGLTGANVLTF. DNA of the CDR3: TGCAGCGTTGACGCAGGGTTAACTGGGGCCAACGTCCTGACTTTC.

The V gene is TRBV19, the J gene TRBJ2-5, with D possibly being TRBD1 (6 bases). CDR3 length: 14 residues. Deletions cut 4 bases from V and 5 bases from J, with 14 bases between. Germline CDR1 LNHDA, CDR2 SQIVND (reference sequence). The CDR3 protein is CASSTRGGRETQYF. In DNA form, the CDR3 reads TGTGCCAGTAGTACCAGGGGCGGACGGGAGACCCAGTACTTC. The complete variable domain, with remaining parts taken from reference TRBV19 and TRBJ2-5, reads DGGITQSPKYLFRKEGQNVTLSCEQNLNHDAMYWYRQDPGQGLRLIYYSQIVNDFQKGDIAEGYSVSREKKESFPLTVTSAQKNPTAFYLCASSTRGGRETQYFGPGTRLLVL.

The V call is TRBV6-6, the J call TRBJ2-1, with TRBD2 matching over 9 bases. The CDR3 consists of 16 residues. V shed 10 bases, J shed 6 bases, and the junction held 16 bases outside the gene matches. Germline V gene sequence: CDR1 MNHNY, CDR2 SVGAGI (reference sequence). In nucleotides, the CDR3 is TGTGCCACTCGAGCGAAAGGCGGGGGGGCCGGCAATGAGCAGTTCTTC. It is translated as CATRAKGGGAGNEQFF.

This sequence joins TRBV12-3 or TRBV12-4 and TRBJ1-5; D is perhaps TRBD1 (5 bases). Trimming stripped 3 bases from V and 6 bases from J, with 9 bases between. This CDR3 is built from 13 residues. CDR3 in amino acids: CASSFGGGQPQHF. DNA of the CDR3: TGTGCCAGCAGTTTCGGCGGGGGTCAGCCCCAGCATTTT.

V usage is TRBV4-3 and J usage is TRBJ1-1, with D uncertain. Germline assignment: CDR1 LGHNA and CDR2 YSLEER. There are 14 residues in the CDR3. Trimming cost V 0 bases and J 2 bases, with 7 bases left between them. The CDR3 DNA is TGCGCCAGCAGCCAAGATACAGAAAACACTGAAGCTTTCTTT. This codes for CASSQDTENTEAFF.

V usage is TRBV5-1 and J usage is TRBJ2-5; 12 bases map to TRBD2. This CDR3 contains 18 residues. Germline-derived CDR1 and CDR2 are SGHRS and YFSETQ. Trimming cost V 0 bases and J 0 bases; bases outside gene matches: 6. CDR3 bases: TGCGCCAGCAGCTTGGGGAGGACTAGCGGGGAAAACCAAGAGACCCAGTACTTC. Residues: CASSLGRTSGENQETQYF.

The chain combines TRBV18 with TRBJ2-3; 13 bases are a match to TRBD2. Germline loops: CDR1 KGHSH, CDR2 LQKENI. This CDR3 is built from 15 residues. J gave up 3 bases and V 3 bases, and 0 bases lay outside the gene matches. The CDR3 reads CASSPGLAGTDTQYF. DNA for the CDR3: TGTGCCAGCTCACCGGGACTAGCGGGGACAGATACGCAGTATTTT.